Below are 17 T cell receptor beta chains sequenced from a single sample in a study of T-cell reconstitution after alpha-beta-depleted transplantation in children. During its preparation, the TCRbeta library received unique molecular identifiers. TCRdb reanalysed the PCR reads using MiXCR and keeps one entry per CDR3 protein. The sample lists approximately 490,000 distinct CDR3 sequences, roughly a tenth occurring once. The material was PBMCs, obtained before TCRalphabeta/CD19-depleted stem cell transplant. The receptors here all came from a child aged 2-15 years with inherited bone marrow failure, due to receive a stem cell transplant.

This clonotype was counted ten times or more. The gene calls are TRBV19 and TRBJ1-5; weak D call: TRBD1 (6 bases). Trimming took off 4 bases at V and 0 bases at J, with 13 bases between the two ends. This CDR3 contains 16 residues. The germline CDR1 and CDR2 sequences are LNHDA and SQIVND (reference sequence). CDR3 nucleotide sequence: TGTGCCAGTAGTAGGGGAGGACAGTATAGCAATCAGCCCCAGCATTTT. This gives the protein CASSRGGQYSNQPQHF.

The sample holds many counts of this clonotype. The rearrangement joins TRBV4-3 to TRBJ2-1; 13 nucleotides align to TRBD2. The junction had 15 bases not matched to a gene; V was cut back by 4 bases and J by 9 bases. The CDR3 length is 18 residues. Germline CDR1 is LGHNA and CDR2 is YSLEER. The DNA of the CDR3 is TGCGCCAGCAGCCTGGGACTAGCGGGAACCGGGGCCCCCGGTGAGCAGTTCTTC. Protein product: CASSLGLAGTGAPGEQFF.

Ten or more counts support this clonotype. The V gene is TRBV5-6, the J gene TRBJ2-5, with 7 positions matching TRBD1. The CDR3 extends over 14 amino acids. The V and J ends lost 4 bases and 2 bases, in that order; junction bases with no gene match: 5. In germline, CDR1 is SGHDT, CDR2 YYEEEE. CDR3 sequence (DNA): TGTGCCAGCAGCCACAGGGGTAGGCAAGAGACCCAGTACTTC. Protein sequence: CASSHRGRQETQYF.

This clonotype was detected many times. The V call is TRBV12-3 or TRBV12-4, the J call TRBJ1-3; D is unclear. V was clipped by 3 bases and J by 2 bases, with 8 bases between them. CDR3 length: 14 amino acids. The CDR3 bases are TGTGCCAGCAGTTTGATTCAGACTGGAAACACCATATATTTT. It is translated as CASSLIQTGNTIYF.

This clonotype was seen ten or more times. The rearrangement links TRBV4-1 to TRBJ2-1; D not certain. There are 17 residues in the CDR3. V lost 2 bases and J lost 0, with 14 bases in between. The germline V gene encodes CDR1 MGHRA and CDR2 YSYEKL. CDR3 nucleotides: TGCGCCAGCAGCCAACTGGTTTTAACGAGCTCCTACAATGAGCAGTTCTTC. It is translated as CASSQLVLTSSYNEQFF.

There are many counts of this clonotype. V is TRBV4-3 and J is TRBJ2-3, with D possibly being TRBD2 (6 bases). CDR3 length equals 17 residues. Trimming removed 4 bases at V and 0 bases at J, with 17 bases between. The germline V gene has CDR1 LGHNA and CDR2 YSLEER. CDR3: CASSPTRSGTSTDTQYF. CDR3 nucleotide sequence: TGCGCCAGCAGCCCCACCCGGTCCGGGACTAGCACAGATACGCAGTATTTT.

This clonotype was detected many times. The rearrangement joins TRBV20-1 to TRBJ2-7; D is undetermined. The germline CDR1 and CDR2 sequences are DFQATT and SNEGSKA (reference sequence). V was clipped by 4 bases and J by 7 bases, with 14 bases between them. The CDR3 runs 12 residues. The CDR3: CSANRLDVEQYF. CDR3 DNA: TGCAGTGCTAATCGGTTAGATGTGGAGCAGTACTTC.

In its sample, this clonotype was seen many times. The genes are TRBV4-3 and TRBJ2-7, with 10 bases that match TRBD1. Germline loops: CDR1 LGHNA, CDR2 YSLEER. This CDR3 spans 17 amino acids. The J segment lost 0 bases and the V segment lost 0 bases, leaving 5 bases of the junction unmatched. The chain's CDR3 is CASSQDLGTGASYEQYF. The CDR3 DNA sequence: TGCGCCAGCAGCCAAGATTTAGGGACAGGGGCCTCCTACGAGCAGTACTTC.

This clonotype was recorded at least ten times. The rearrangement joins TRBV5-1 to TRBJ2-1; D perhaps matches TRBD1 (6 bases). Trimming removed 4 bases at V and 9 bases at J, with 14 bases between. Germline V gene lookup returns CDR1 SGHRS and CDR2 YFSETQ. This CDR3 has 13 amino acids. CDR3 protein: CASSVTGQAEQFF. In nucleotides, the CDR3 is TGCGCCAGCAGCGTCACAGGGCAGGCTGAGCAGTTCTTC.

In this sample, this clonotype turned up a few times. The chain joins TRBV27 to TRBJ2-7; a weak D match, TRBD1 (6 bases). V lost 6 bases, J lost 0 bases, and 12 bases lay in between. The length of the CDR3 is 14 residues. Germline V CDR1 and CDR2: MNHEY, SMNVEV (reference sequence). Written as DNA, the CDR3 is TGTGCCAGCAGCCCAAGGGGGAACTCCTACGAGCAGTACTTC. This translates into CASSPRGNSYEQYF.

V and J are TRBV13 and TRBJ2-3; 11 bases are a match to TRBD2. Germline lookup yields CDR1 PRHDT and CDR2 FYEKMQ (reference sequence). This CDR3 is 19 amino acids long. V gave up 5 bases and J gave up 0 bases; unmatched junction bases: 13. Here the CDR3 DNA reads TGTGCCAGCAGCCGCCGCACGGGGACTAGCGGATTCAGCACAGATACGCAGTATTTT. Its translation is CASSRRTGTSGFSTDTQYF.

This clonotype was recorded at least ten times. DNA of the CDR3: TGCAGCGTTGGCCCAGGGGTGGCCGGGGAGCTGTTTTTT. It yields the protein CSVGPGVAGELFF. The V gene is TRBV29-1, the J gene TRBJ2-2, with D possibly matching TRBD1 (6 bases). The CDR3 runs to 13 residues. Germline-derived CDR1 and CDR2 are SQVTM and ANQGSEA. Trimming shortened V by 4 bases and J by 6 bases, and 12 bases separated the two germline ends.

This chain connects TRBV7-9 to TRBJ2-5, with D perhaps being TRBD1 or TRBD2 (5 bases each). Germline lookup yields CDR1 SEHNR and CDR2 FQNEAQ (reference sequence). Trimming stripped 4 bases from V and 2 bases from J, with 11 bases between. CDR3 size: 14 residues. The CDR3 DNA reads TGTGCCAGCAGCTACCGGGACCAGCAAGAGACCCAGTACTTC. It is translated as CASSYRDQQETQYF. Looking up the rest from reference TRBV7-9 and TRBJ2-5 gives the full variable domain: DTGVSQNPRHKITKRGQNVTFRCDPISEHNRLYWYRQTLGQGPEFLTYFQNEAQLEKSRLLSDRFSAERPKGSFSTLEIQRTEQGDSAMYLCASSYRDQQETQYFGPGTRLLVL.

This clonotype was recorded at least ten times. The genes are TRBV7-9 and TRBJ2-3; a weak D match, TRBD2 (6 bases). This CDR3 region has 15 residues. V lost 1 base and J lost 3, with 11 bases in between. Germline loops: CDR1 SEHNR, CDR2 FQNEAQ (reference sequence). The CDR3 nucleotides read TGTGCCAGCAGCTTAGGCACTAGCCCGACAGATACGCAGTATTTT. It translates to CASSLGTSPTDTQYF.

This clonotype appeared a few times. This sequence joins TRBV5-1 and TRBJ2-3; 9 bases are shared with TRBD2. Germline CDR1 SGHRS, CDR2 YFSETQ. V gave up 7 bases and J gave up 4 bases; unmatched junction bases: 19. The CDR3 consists of 18 residues. CDR3 loop: CASATQAGGGFFPDTQYF. In nucleotides, the CDR3 is TGCGCCAGCGCTACCCAAGCGGGAGGAGGGTTTTTCCCAGATACGCAGTATTTT.

This sequence joins TRBV2 and TRBJ2-7; a possible D gene is TRBD1 (6 bases). With 8 bases removed from V and 0 bases from J, the gap between germline ends came to 14 bases. Germline V gives CDR1 SNHLY, CDR2 FYNNEI. This CDR3 spans 14 amino acids. CDR3 in amino acids: CASPGTKGSYEQYF. The CDR3 nucleotides read TGTGCCAGCCCTGGGACAAAGGGCTCCTACGAGCAGTACTTC.

This clonotype showed up just a few times. The chain links TRBV20-1 to TRBJ1-1, with D possibly TRBD1 on 5 matching bases. Germline V gene lookup returns CDR1 DFQATT and CDR2 SNEGSKA (reference sequence). The V gene lost 6 bases and the J gene lost 2 bases, with 13 bases spanning the gap. This CDR3 has 13 residues. The CDR3 nucleotides read TGCAGTGCCCCCCGGGGCATTAACACTGAAGCTTTCTTT. This codes for CSAPRGINTEAFF.